This TCR beta chain was sequenced during a study of T-cell memory formation after mild COVID-19. Study context: In these data, TCR clusters were largely donor specific. Study-level findings and limits: Later expanders leaned CD4+, whereas clones that contracted between day 15 and 85 were balanced CD4/CD8. In pre-infection memory, a portion of responding clones appeared, which suggested that cross-reactive memory joined.

Using its own MiXCR run on the 5' RACE reads, TCRdb lists one record per CDR3 protein. The table has 190,000 or so distinct CDR3 sequences, around 25% seen once; the top ten hold over 9.5%. Remarks on this clonotype: Antigen specificity is unknown.

Looked up from germline, CDR1 is KGHDR and CDR2 is SFDVKD. The CDR3 has 14 amino acids. V was trimmed by 1 base and J by 2 bases, leaving 6 bases between them. This TCR derives from an adult woman who had mild COVID-19 (a few samples of this study predate the infection). Cell type and time point are not known. Sequenced sample: PBMCs or a T cell subset sorted from them (not recorded which). The J gene is TRBJ2-3, the V gene TRBV24-1; D is ambiguous. The CDR3 loop is CATSDLRATDTQYF. The DNA of the CDR3 is TGTGCCACCAGTGATTTACGGGCCACAGATACGCAGTATTTT.